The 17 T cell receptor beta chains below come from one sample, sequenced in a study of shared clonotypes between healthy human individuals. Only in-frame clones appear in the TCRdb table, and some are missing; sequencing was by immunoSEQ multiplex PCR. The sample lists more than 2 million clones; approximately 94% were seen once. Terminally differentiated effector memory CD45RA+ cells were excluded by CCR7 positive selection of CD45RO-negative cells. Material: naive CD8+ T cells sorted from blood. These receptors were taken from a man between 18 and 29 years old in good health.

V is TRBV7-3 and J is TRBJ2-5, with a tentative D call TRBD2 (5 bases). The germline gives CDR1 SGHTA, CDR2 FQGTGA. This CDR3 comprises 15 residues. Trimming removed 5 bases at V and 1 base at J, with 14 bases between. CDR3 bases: TGTGCCAGCAGCCCGTCGGCTAGCCCCCAAGAGACCCAGTACTTC. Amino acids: CASSPSASPQETQYF. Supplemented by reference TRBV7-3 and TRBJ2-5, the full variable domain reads GAGVSQTPSNKVTEKGKYVELRCDPISGHTALYWYRQSLGQGPEFLIYFQGTGAADDSGLPNDRFFAVRPEGSVSTLKIQRTERGDSAVYLCASSPSASPQETQYFGPGTRLLVL.

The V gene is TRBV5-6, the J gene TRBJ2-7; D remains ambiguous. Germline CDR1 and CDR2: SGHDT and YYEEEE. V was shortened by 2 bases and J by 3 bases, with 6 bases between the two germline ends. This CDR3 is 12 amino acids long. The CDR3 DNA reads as TGTGCCAGCAGCTTTGTGGACTACGAGCAGTACTTC. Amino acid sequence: CASSFVDYEQYF.

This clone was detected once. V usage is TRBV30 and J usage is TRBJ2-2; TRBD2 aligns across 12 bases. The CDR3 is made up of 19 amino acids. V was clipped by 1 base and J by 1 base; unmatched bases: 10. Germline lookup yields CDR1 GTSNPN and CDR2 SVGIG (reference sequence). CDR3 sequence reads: CAWSAKSGLAGLNTGELFF. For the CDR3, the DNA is TGTGCCTGGAGTGCAAAAAGCGGACTAGCGGGGCTGAACACCGGGGAGCTGTTTTTT.

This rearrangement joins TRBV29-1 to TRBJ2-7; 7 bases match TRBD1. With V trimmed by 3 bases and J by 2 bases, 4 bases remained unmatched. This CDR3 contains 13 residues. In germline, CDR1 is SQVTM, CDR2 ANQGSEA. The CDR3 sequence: CSVEKGQTYEQYF. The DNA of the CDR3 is TGCAGCGTTGAGAAGGGACAGACCTACGAGCAGTACTTC.

In DNA form, the CDR3 reads TGTGCCAGCAGTGACCCCGGAAGTCTCCTCCGGGACGAGCCGGGTGAGCAGTTCTTC. Translated, it gives CASSDPGSLLRDEPGEQFF. The gene calls are TRBV6-1 and TRBJ2-1; D may match TRBD1 or TRBD2 (5 bases each). This CDR3 is built from 19 residues. Trimming left V 3 bases short and J 9 bases short, with 30 bases between. Germline assignment: CDR1 MNHNS and CDR2 SASEGT.

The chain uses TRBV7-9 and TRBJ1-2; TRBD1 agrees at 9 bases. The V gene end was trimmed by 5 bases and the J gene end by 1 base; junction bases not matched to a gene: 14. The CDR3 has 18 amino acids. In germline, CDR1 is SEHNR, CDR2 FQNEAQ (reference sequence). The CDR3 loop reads CASSGYRGQETLNYGYTF. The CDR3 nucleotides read TGTGCCAGCAGCGGATACAGGGGGCAAGAGACCCTTAACTATGGCTACACCTTC.

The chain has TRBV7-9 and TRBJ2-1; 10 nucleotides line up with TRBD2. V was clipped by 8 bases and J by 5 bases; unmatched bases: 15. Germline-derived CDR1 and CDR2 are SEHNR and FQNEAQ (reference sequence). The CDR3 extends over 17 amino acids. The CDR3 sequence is CASGGLAVRIQNNEQFF. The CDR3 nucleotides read TGTGCCAGCGGAGGACTAGCGGTGAGAATACAGAACAATGAGCAGTTCTTC. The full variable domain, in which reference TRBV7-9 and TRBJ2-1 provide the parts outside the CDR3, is DTGVSQNPRHKITKRGQNVTFRCDPISEHNRLYWYRQTLGQGPEFLTYFQNEAQLEKSRLLSDRFSAERPKGSFSTLEIQRTEQGDSAMYLCASGGLAVRIQNNEQFFGPGTRLTVL.

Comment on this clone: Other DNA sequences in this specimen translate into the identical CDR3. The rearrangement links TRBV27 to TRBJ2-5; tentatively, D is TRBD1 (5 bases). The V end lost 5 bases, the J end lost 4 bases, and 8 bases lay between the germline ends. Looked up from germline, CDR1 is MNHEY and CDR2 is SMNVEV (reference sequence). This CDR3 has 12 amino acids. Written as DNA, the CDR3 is TGTGCCAGCAGTCTTAGGGGAGAGACCCAGTACTTC. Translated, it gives CASSLRGETQYF.

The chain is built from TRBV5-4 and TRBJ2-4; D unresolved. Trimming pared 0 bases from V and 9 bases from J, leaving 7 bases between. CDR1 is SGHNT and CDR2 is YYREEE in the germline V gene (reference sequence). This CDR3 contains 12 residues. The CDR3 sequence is CASSLEGSIQYF. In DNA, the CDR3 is TGTGCCAGCAGCTTGGAAGGGTCCATTCAGTACTTC.

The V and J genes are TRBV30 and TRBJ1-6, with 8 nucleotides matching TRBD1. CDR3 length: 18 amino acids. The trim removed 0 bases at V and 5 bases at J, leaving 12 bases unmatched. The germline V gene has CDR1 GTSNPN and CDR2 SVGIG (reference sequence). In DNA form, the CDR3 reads TGTGCCTGGAGTGTAGGACAGGGAGGTGTCATCGATAATTCACCCCTCCACTTT. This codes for CAWSVGQGGVIDNSPLHF.

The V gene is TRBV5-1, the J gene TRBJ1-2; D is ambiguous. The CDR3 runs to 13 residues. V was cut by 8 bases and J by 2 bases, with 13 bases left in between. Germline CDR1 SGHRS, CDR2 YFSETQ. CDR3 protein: CARPGWENYGYTF. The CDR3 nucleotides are TGCGCCAGACCCGGCTGGGAGAACTATGGCTACACCTTC.

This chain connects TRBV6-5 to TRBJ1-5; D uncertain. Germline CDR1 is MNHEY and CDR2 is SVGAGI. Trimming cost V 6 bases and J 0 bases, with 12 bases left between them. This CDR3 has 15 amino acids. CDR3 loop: CASSPEFYSNQPQHF. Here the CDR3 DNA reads TGTGCCAGCAGCCCGGAGTTTTATAGCAATCAGCCCCAGCATTTT.

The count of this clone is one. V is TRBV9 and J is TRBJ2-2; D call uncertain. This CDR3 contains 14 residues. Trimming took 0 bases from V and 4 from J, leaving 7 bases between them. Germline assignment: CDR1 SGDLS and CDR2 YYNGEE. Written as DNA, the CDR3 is TGTGCCAGCAGCGTAGGAGTATCCACCGGGGAGCTGTTTTTT. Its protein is CASSVGVSTGELFF.

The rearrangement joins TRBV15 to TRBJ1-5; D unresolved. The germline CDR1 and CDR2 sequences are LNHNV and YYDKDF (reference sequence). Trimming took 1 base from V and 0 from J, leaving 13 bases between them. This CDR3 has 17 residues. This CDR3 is CATSRVATDYSNQPQHF. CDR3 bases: TGTGCCACCAGCAGAGTTGCAACAGATTATAGCAATCAGCCCCAGCATTTT.

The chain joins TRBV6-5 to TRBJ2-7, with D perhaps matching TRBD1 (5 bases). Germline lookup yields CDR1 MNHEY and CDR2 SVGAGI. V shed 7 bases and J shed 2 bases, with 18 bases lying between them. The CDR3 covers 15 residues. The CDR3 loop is CASTYSGLLPYEQYF. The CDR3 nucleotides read TGTGCCAGCACCTACTCAGGGCTACTTCCCTACGAGCAGTACTTC.

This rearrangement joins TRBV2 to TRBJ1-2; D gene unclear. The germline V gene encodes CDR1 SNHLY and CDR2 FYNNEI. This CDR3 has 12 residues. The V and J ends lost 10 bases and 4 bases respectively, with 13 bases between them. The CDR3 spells CATLTVSYGYTF. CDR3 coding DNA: TGTGCCACCTTAACCGTATCCTATGGCTACACCTTC.

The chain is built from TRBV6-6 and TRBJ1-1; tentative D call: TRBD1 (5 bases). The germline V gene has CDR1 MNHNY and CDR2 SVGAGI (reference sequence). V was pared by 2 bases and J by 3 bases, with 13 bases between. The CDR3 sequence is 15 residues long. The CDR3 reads CASSYTRIGDTEAFF. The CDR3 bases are TGTGCCAGCAGTTACACACGAATAGGGGACACTGAAGCTTTCTTT.